The 8 T cell receptor beta chains below all came from one sample that was sequenced in a study of shared clonotypes between healthy human individuals. This table comes from immunoSEQ multiplex PCR, and its TCRdb copy is limited to in-frame clones, with some not included. The table includes around 430,000 clones, 70% to 80% detected once. The source material was PBMCs. Receptors originate from a woman in her 40s in good health. Some clones in this sample may be carry-over from other donors' samples.

The rearrangement uses TRBV7-6 and TRBJ2-7; 13 bases fit TRBD2. Unmatched junction bases numbered 0, after V lost 1 base and J lost 3 bases. Germline lookup yields CDR1 SGHVS and CDR2 FNYEAQ. The CDR3 has 15 residues. The CDR3 nucleotides read TGTGCCAGCAGCTTAGGACTAGCGGGAGGCTACGAGCAGTACTTC. The encoded protein is CASSLGLAGGYEQYF.

The J gene is TRBJ1-1, the V gene TRBV6-1; D is perhaps TRBD1 (6 bases). The V end lost 11 bases, the J end lost 0 bases, and 10 bases lay between the germline ends. The CDR3 runs 12 residues. Germline V lookup: CDR1 MNHNS, CDR2 SASEGT. The CDR3 spells CASRDMNTEAFF. CDR3 coding DNA: TGTGCCTCCAGGGACATGAACACTGAAGCTTTCTTT.

This chain uses TRBV5-5 with TRBJ1-5, with TRBD1 identical over 10 bases. Per germline, CDR1 SGHKS and CDR2 YYEKEE (reference sequence). The CDR3 has 15 amino acids. J was trimmed by 3 bases and V by 4 bases; bases with no gene match: 4. The CDR3 region has the DNA TGTGCCAGCAGCAAGGACAGGGGGTTCAATCAGCCCCAGCATTTT. Residues: CASSKDRGFNQPQHF.

This chain connects TRBV30 to TRBJ2-6; D gene unclear. The CDR3 is made up of 14 amino acids. Germline V CDR1 and CDR2: GTSNPN, SVGIG (reference sequence). The ends were cut back, 5 bases at V and 4 bases at J, with 12 bases in the middle. The CDR3: CAWHQFAGANVLTF. The DNA of the CDR3 is TGTGCCTGGCACCAGTTTGCGGGGGCCAACGTCCTGACTTTC.

This chain uses TRBV9 with TRBJ2-1; D may match TRBD1 or TRBD2 (5 bases each). CDR1 SGDLS and CDR2 YYNGEE come from the germline V gene. V dropped 0 bases and J dropped 0 bases, with 10 bases sitting between them. The CDR3 loop spans 16 amino acids. The CDR3 bases are TGTGCCAGCAGCGTAGGGGGCGGGCCCTCCTACAATGAGCAGTTCTTC. Amino acid sequence: CASSVGGGPSYNEQFF.

The V and J genes are TRBV30 and TRBJ2-1, with 10 positions matching TRBD2. CDR1 is GTSNPN, CDR2 SVGIG, per germline (reference sequence). After removal of 5 bases from V and 12 bases from J, the junction contained 4 bases not matched to a gene. This CDR3 has 11 residues. The CDR3 nucleotides are TGTGCCTGGGGCACTAGCGGGATGCAGTTCTTC. It codes for CAWGTSGMQFF.

In this sample, this clone turned up once. One end of the junction varies from germline; a read error may be responsible. V gene TRBV18 combines with J gene TRBJ2-5; no clear D gene. Looked up from germline, CDR1 is KGHSH and CDR2 is LQKENI. This CDR3 contains 14 residues. The CDR3 sequence is CASSPPNAQETQYF. The CDR3 nucleotides read TGTGCCAGCTCGCCACCCAACGCCCAAGAGACCCAGTACTTC.

The genes are TRBV7-9 and TRBJ1-1; D gene unclear. Trimming stripped 3 bases from V and 3 bases from J, with 8 bases between. This CDR3 contains 13 residues. The germline CDR1 and CDR2 sequences are SEHNR and FQNEAQ (reference sequence). In nucleotides, the CDR3 is TGTGCCAGCAGCTTCGCCCTGGACACTGAAGCTTTCTTT. Residues: CASSFALDTEAFF.